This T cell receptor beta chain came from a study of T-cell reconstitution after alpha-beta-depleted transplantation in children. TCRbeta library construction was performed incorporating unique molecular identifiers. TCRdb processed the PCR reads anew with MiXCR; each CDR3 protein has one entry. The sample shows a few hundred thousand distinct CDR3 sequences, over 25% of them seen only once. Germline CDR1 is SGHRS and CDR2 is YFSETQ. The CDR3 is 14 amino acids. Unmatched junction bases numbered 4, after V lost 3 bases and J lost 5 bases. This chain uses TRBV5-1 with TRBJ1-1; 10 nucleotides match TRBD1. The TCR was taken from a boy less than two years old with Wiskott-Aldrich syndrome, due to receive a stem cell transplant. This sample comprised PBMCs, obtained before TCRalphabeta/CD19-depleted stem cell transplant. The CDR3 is CASSSGQGMTEAFF. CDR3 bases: TGCGCCAGCAGCTCGGGACAGGGGATGACTGAAGCTTTCTTT.